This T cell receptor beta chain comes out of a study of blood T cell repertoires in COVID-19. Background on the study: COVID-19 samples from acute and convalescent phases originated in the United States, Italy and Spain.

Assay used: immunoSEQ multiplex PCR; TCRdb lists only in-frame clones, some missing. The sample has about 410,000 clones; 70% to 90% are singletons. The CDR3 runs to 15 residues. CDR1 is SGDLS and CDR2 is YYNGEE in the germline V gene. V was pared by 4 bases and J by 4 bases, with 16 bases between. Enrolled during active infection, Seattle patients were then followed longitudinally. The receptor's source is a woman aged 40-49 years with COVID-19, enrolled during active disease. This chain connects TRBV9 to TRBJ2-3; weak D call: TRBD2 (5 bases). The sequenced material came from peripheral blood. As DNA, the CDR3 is TGTGCCAGCAGCCGTAGCGCTCTCCCATCAGATACGCAGTATTTT. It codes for CASSRSALPSDTQYF.